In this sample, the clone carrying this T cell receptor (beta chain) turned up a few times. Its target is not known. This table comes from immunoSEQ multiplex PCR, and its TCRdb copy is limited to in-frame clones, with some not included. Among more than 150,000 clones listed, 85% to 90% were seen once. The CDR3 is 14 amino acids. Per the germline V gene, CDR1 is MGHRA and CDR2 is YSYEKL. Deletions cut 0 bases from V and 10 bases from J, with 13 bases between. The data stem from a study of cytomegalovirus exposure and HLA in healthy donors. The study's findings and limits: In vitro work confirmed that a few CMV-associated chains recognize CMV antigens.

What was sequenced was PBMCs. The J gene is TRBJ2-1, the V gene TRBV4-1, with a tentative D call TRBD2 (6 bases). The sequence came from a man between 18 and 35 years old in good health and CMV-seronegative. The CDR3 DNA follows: TGCGCCAGCAGCCAAGATCTGCGGGGATGGGAGCAGTTCTTC. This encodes CASSQDLRGWEQFF.